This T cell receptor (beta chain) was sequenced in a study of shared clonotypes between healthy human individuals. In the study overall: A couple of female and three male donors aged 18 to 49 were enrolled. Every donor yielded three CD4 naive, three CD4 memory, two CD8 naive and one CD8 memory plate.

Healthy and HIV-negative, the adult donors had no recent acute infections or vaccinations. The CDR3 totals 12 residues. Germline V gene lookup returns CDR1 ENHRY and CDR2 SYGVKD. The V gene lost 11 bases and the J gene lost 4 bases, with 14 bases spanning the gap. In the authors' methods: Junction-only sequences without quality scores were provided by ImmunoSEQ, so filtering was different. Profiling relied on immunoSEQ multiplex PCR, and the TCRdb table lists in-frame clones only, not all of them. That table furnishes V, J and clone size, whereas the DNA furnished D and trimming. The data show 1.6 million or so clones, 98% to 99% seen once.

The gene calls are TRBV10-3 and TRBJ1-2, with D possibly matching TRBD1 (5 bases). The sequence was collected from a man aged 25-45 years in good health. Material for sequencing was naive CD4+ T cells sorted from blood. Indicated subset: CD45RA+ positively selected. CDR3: CASSLTAYGYTF. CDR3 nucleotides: TGTGCCTCCTCACTGACAGCCTATGGCTACACCTTC.